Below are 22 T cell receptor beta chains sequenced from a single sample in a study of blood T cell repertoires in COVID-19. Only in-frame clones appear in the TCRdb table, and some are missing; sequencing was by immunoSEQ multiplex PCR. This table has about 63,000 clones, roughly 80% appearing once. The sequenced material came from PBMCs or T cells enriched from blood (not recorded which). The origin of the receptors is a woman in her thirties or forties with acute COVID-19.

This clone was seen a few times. DNA for the CDR3: TGTGCCAGCAGCTTTGGGGGACAGGAGAATGAAAAACTGTTTTTT. Its translation: CASSFGGQENEKLFF. The chain has TRBV7-9 and TRBJ1-4, with 8 bases aligning to TRBD1. The CDR3 is 15 amino acids. Trimming at V came to 3 bases and at J to 5 bases, leaving 5 bases not matched to a gene. Germline V gene data show CDR1 as SEHNR and CDR2 as FQNEAQ (reference sequence).

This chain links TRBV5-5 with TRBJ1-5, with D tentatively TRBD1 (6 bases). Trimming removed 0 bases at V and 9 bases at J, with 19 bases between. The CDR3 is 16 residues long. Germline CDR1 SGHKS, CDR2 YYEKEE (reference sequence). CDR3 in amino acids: CASSLEGGDNYRPQHF. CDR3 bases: TGTGCCAGCAGCTTGGAAGGGGGGGACAATTATCGGCCCCAGCATTTT. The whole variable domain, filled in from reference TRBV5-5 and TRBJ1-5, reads DAGVTQSPTHLIKTRGQQVTLRCSPISGHKSVSWYQQVLGQGPQFIFQYYEKEERGRGNFPDRFSARQFPNYSSELNVNALLLGDSALYLCASSLEGGDNYRPQHFGDGTRLSIL.

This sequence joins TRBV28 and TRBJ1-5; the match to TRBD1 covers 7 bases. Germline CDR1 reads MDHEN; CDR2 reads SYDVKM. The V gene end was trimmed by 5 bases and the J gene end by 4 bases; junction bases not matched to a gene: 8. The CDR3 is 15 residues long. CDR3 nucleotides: TGTGCCAGCAGTCTACATAGGGGGCGGAATCAGCCCCAGCATTTT. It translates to CASSLHRGRNQPQHF.

CDR3 loop: CASSIQGGNYGYTF. The CDR3 DNA follows: TGCGCCAGCAGCATACAGGGGGGAAACTATGGCTACACCTTC. The chain links TRBV5-1 to TRBJ1-2; 8 nucleotides line up with TRBD1. The length of the CDR3 is 14 residues. The germline CDR1 and CDR2 sequences are SGHRS and YFSETQ. With 4 bases clipped from V and 2 bases from J, the junction kept 4 bases outside the gene matches.

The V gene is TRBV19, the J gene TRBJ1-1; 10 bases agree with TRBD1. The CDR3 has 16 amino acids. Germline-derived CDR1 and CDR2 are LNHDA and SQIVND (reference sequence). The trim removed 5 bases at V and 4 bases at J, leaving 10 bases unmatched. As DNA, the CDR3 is TGTGCCAGTAGTGGTTTCGGGGACAGGGGTGGCACTGAAGCTTTCTTT. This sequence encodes CASSGFGDRGGTEAFF.

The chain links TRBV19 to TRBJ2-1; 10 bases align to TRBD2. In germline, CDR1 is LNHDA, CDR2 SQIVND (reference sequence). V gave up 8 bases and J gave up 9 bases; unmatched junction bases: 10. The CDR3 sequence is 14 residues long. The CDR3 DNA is TGTGCCAGTCAGAAGCGGGAGGGAAAGGGTGAGCAGTTCTTC. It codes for CASQKREGKGEQFF.

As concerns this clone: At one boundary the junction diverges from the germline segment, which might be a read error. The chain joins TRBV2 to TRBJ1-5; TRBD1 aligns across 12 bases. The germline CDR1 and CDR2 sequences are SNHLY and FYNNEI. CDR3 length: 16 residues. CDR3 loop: CASSEPGTGGNRPQHF. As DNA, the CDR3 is TGTGCCAGCAGTGAGCCCGGGACAGGGGGCAATCGGCCCCAGCATTTT.

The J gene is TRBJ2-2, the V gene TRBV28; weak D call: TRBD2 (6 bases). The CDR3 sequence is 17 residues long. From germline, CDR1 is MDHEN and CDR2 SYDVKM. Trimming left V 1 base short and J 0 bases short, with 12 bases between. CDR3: CASSLSRWGANTGELFF. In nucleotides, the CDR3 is TGTGCCAGCAGTTTATCGCGGTGGGGGGCGAACACCGGGGAGCTGTTTTTT. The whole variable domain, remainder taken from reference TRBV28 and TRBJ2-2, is DVKVTQSSRYLVKRTGEKVFLECVQDMDHENMFWYRQDPGLGLRLIYFSYDVKMKEKGDIPEGYSVSREKKERFSLILESASTNQTSMYLCASSLSRWGANTGELFFGEGSRLTVL.

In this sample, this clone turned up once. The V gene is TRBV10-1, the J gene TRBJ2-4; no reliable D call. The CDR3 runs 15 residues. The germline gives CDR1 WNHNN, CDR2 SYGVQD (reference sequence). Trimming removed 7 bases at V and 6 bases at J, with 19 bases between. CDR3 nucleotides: TGCGCCAGCACCCAAGCTATGACTGGAGCAAACATTCAGTACTTC. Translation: CASTQAMTGANIQYF.

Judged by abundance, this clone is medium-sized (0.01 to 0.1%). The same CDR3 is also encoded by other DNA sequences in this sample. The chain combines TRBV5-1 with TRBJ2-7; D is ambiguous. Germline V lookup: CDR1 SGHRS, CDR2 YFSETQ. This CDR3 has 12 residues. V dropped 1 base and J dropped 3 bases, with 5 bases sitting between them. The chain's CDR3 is CASSLSGYEQYF. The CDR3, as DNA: TGCGCCAGCAGCTTGTCCGGCTACGAGCAGTACTTC.

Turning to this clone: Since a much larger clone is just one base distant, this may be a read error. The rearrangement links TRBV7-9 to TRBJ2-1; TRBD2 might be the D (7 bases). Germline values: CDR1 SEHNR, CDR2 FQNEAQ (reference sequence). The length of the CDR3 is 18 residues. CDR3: CASCFGGGGGSSLNEQFF. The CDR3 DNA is TGTGCCAGCTGCTTCGGGGGTGGGGGCGGGAGTAGTCTCAATGAGCAGTTCTTC.

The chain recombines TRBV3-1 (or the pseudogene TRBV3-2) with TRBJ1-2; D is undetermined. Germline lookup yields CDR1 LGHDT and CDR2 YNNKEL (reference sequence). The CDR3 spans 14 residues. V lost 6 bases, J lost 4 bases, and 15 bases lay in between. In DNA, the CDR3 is TGTGCCAGCAGTTCCCAGATTTCCCCCTATGGCTACACCTTC. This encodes CASSSQISPYGYTF.

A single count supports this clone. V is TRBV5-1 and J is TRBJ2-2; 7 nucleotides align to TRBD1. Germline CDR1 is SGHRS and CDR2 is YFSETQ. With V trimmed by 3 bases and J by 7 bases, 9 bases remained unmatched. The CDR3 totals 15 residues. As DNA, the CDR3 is TGCGCCAGCAGCTGGCTAGGGACAGTGGTCGGGGAGCTGTTTTTT. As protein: CASSWLGTVVGELFF.

Written as DNA, the CDR3 is TGTGCCAGCGGGCGCACTGCGTCAGCGGGATACGAGCAGTACTTC. Translation: CASGRTASAGYEQYF. This chain links TRBV27 with TRBJ2-7; 7 bases are a match to TRBD2. The CDR3 extends over 15 amino acids. Germline CDR1 reads MNHEY; CDR2 reads SMNVEV (reference sequence). Losses at the gene ends were 8 bases for V and 4 bases for J; bases not matched to a gene: 14.

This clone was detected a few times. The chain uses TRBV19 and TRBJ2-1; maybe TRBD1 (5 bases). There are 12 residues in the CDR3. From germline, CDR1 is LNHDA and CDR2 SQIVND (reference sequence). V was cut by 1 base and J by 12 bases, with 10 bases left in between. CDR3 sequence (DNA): TGTGCCAGTAGTATAGCGGAGCAGGGGCAGTTCTTC. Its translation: CASSIAEQGQFF. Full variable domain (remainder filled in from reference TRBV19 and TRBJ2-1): DGGITQSPKYLFRKEGQNVTLSCEQNLNHDAMYWYRQDPGQGLRLIYYSQIVNDFQKGDIAEGYSVSREKKESFPLTVTSAQKNPTAFYLCASSIAEQGQFFGPGTRLTVL.

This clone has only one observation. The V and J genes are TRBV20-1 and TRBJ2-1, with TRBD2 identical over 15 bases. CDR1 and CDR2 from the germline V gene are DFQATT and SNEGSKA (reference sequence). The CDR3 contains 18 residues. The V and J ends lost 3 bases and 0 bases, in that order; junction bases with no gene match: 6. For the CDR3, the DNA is TGCAGTGCTAGTGGCGGACTAGCGGGAGGGGCCTCCTACAATGAGCAGTTCTTC. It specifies CSASGGLAGGASYNEQFF.

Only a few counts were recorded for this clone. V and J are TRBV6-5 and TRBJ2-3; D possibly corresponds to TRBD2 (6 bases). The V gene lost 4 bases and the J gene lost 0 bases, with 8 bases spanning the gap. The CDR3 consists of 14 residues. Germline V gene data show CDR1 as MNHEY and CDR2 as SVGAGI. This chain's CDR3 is CASSWGESTDTQYF. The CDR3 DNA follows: TGTGCCAGCAGTTGGGGGGAAAGCACAGATACGCAGTATTTT.

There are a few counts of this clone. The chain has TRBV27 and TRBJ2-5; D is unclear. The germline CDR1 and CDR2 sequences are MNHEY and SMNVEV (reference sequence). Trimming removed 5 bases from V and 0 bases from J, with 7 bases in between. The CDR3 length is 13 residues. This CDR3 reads CASSPDYQETQYF. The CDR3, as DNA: TGTGCCAGCAGTCCCGACTACCAAGAGACCCAGTACTTC.

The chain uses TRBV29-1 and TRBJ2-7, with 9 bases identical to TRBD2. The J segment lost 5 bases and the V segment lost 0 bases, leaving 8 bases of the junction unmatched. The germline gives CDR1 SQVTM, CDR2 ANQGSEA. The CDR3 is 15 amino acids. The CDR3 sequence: CSVEDPAGGADEQYF. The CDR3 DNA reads TGCAGCGTTGAAGACCCTGCGGGAGGGGCAGACGAGCAGTACTTC.

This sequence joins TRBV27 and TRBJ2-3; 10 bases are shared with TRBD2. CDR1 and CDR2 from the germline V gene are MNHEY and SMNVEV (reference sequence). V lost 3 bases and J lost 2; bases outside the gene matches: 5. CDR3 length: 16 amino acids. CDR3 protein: CASSFLTSGPTDTQYF. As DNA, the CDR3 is TGTGCCAGCAGTTTCTTGACTAGCGGGCCCACAGATACGCAGTATTTT.

CDR3 protein: CASSIGTSGITDTQYF. In nucleotides, the CDR3 is TGCGCCAGCAGCATCGGGACTAGCGGGATCACAGATACGCAGTATTTT. The rearrangement joins TRBV5-1 to TRBJ2-3; 13 nucleotides agree with TRBD2. The CDR3 has 16 residues. V was pared by 4 bases and J by 2 bases, with 4 bases of the junction left unmatched. The V gene's germline CDR1 is SGHRS and CDR2 YFSETQ.

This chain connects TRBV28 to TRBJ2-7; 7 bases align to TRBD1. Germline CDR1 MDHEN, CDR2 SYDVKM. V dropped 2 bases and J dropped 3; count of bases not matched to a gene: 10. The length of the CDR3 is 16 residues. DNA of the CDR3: TGTGCCAGCAGTTTAACTTCCGGACAGGCGATCTACGAGCAGTACTTC. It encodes CASSLTSGQAIYEQYF.